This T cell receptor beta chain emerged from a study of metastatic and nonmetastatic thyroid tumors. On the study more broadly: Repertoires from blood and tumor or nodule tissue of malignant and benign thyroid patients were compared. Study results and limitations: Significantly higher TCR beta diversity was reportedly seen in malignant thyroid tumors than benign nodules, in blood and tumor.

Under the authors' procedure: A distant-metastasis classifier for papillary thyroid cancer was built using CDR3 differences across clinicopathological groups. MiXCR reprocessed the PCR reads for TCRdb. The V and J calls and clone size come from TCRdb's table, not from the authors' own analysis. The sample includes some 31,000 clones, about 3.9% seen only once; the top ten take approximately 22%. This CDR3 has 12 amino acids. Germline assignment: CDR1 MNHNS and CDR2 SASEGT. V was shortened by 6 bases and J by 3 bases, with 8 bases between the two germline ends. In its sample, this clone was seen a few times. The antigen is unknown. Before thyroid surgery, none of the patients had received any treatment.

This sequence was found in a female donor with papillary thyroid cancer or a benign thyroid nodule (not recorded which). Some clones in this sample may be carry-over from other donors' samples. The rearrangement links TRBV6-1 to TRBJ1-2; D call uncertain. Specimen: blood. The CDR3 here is CASRDSYYGYTF. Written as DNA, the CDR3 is TGTGCCAGCAGGGACTCCTACTATGGCTACACCTTC.